The next 22 T cell receptor beta chains were all read from a single sample in a study of patients and donors after allogeneic stem cell transplantation. TCRdb reprocessed the RT-PCR reads with MiXCR, giving one entry per CDR3 protein. The data show about a million distinct CDR3 sequences, with roughly 17% seen just once and roughly 6.4% held by the top ten. The source material was blood, either unsorted or a sorted T cell fraction (not recorded which). Receptor source: a human donor who was either an allogeneic HSCT recipient or a stem cell or donor lymphocyte infusion donor (not recorded which). It is not recorded whose cells these are; they may come from a transplant donor.

V gene TRBV2 combines with J gene TRBJ1-3; D remains unclear. The CDR3 contains 14 residues. V shed 4 bases and J shed 0 bases, with 7 bases lying between them. Germline V gene data show CDR1 as SNHLY and CDR2 as FYNNEI. CDR3 sequence (DNA): TGTGCCAGCAGTGCACTCGACTCTGGAAACACCATATATTTT. This gives the protein CASSALDSGNTIYF.

The rearrangement joins TRBV20-1 to TRBJ2-5; the match to TRBD2 covers 13 bases. The germline gives CDR1 DFQATT, CDR2 SNEGSKA (reference sequence). This CDR3 spans 15 amino acids. The ends lost 7 bases at V and 5 bases at J; junction bases unmatched: 10. CDR3 protein: CSVSGLAGPKETQYF. The CDR3 coding sequence is TGCAGTGTTTCGGGACTAGCGGGACCTAAGGAGACCCAGTACTTC.

The table lists this clonotype with a few counts. The chain joins TRBV4-2 to TRBJ1-6; 9 positions match TRBD1. Trimming at V came to 4 bases and at J to 9 bases, leaving 10 bases not matched to a gene. From germline, CDR1 is LGHNA and CDR2 YNFKEQ. This CDR3 is 16 amino acids long. CDR3 region: CASSLPEGQGSSPLHF. Written as DNA, the CDR3 is TGTGCCAGCAGCCTTCCTGAGGGACAGGGCTCTTCACCCCTCCACTTT.

The chain combines TRBV7-9 with TRBJ1-4; TRBD1 matches at 8 bases. CDR1 SEHNR and CDR2 FQNEAQ come from the germline V gene (reference sequence). This CDR3 spans 14 amino acids. V shed 7 bases and J 8 bases; nucleotides not matched to a gene: 9. CDR3 residues: CASNHPTGDEKLFF. DNA for the CDR3: TGTGCCAGCAACCATCCGACAGGGGACGAAAAACTGTTTTTT.

Only a few counts were recorded for this clonotype. This rearrangement joins TRBV24-1 to TRBJ1-2, with D unclear. V was clipped by 4 bases and J by 8 bases, with 13 bases between them. There are 13 residues in the CDR3. Germline assignment: CDR1 KGHDR and CDR2 SFDVKD. CDR3 region: CATSEGLLYGYTF. In DNA, the CDR3 is TGTGCCACCAGTGAAGGGTTGTTGTACGGCTACACCTTC.

The gene calls are TRBV5-1 and TRBJ1-2; D gene uncertain. V was trimmed by 4 bases and J by 5 bases, leaving 18 bases between them. CDR3 length: 15 amino acids. Per germline, CDR1 SGHRS and CDR2 YFSETQ. The chain's CDR3 is CASSRGDPKAYGYTF. CDR3 nucleotide sequence: TGCGCCAGCAGCCGCGGCGACCCCAAGGCATATGGCTACACCTTC.

The J gene is TRBJ2-2, the V gene TRBV7-9, with D hard to call. This CDR3 is 15 amino acids long. With 5 bases removed from V and 3 bases from J, the gap between germline ends came to 13 bases. CDR1 is SEHNR and CDR2 is FQNEAQ in the germline V gene (reference sequence). The CDR3 DNA sequence: TGTGCCAGCAGCCCTGGCAGTGAATACACCGGGGAGCTGTTTTTT. As protein: CASSPGSEYTGELFF.

This clonotype was seen a handful of times. The chain has TRBV4-1 and TRBJ1-2; no definite D call. Per germline, CDR1 MGHRA and CDR2 YSYEKL. V dropped 0 bases and J dropped 4 bases, with 12 bases sitting between them. There are 15 residues in the CDR3. In DNA, the CDR3 is TGCGCCAGCAGCCAAGAAGGGATGCCTCTCTATGGCTACACCTTC. Its translation is CASSQEGMPLYGYTF.

This clonotype was seen only a few times. This sequence joins TRBV20-1 and TRBJ2-2; a possible D gene is TRBD1 (6 bases). Germline CDR1 and CDR2: DFQATT and SNEGSKA (reference sequence). This CDR3 comprises 15 residues. Trimming left V 6 bases short and J 4 bases short, with 18 bases between. CDR3 nucleotides: TGCAGTGCCAGCCAGGGGTCTCGAAGCACCGGGGAGCTGTTTTTT. Amino acid sequence: CSASQGSRSTGELFF.

The chain couples TRBV29-1 to TRBJ2-1, with 8 positions matching TRBD2. Trimming cost V 4 bases and J 4 bases; bases outside gene matches: 3. Germline CDR1 reads SQVTM; CDR2 reads ANQGSEA. The CDR3 loop spans 13 amino acids. As DNA, the CDR3 is TGCAGCGTTGTAGCGGGACTTTACAATGAGCAGTTCTTC. Protein sequence: CSVVAGLYNEQFF.

This clonotype was seen ten or more times. The chain is built from TRBV29-1 and TRBJ1-1; D might be TRBD1 (5 bases). The CDR3 runs to 13 residues. CDR1 is SQVTM and CDR2 is ANQGSEA in the germline V gene. V was cut by 3 bases and J by 1 base, with 9 bases left in between. The CDR3 loop is CSVDWGSNTEAFF. For the CDR3, the DNA is TGCAGCGTTGATTGGGGCTCGAACACTGAAGCTTTCTTT.

This clonotype was detected only a few times. The rearrangement uses TRBV12-3 or TRBV12-4 and TRBJ1-3, with no clear D. V was pared by 4 bases and J by 0 bases, with 7 bases between. This CDR3 comprises 14 residues. The CDR3 is CASSWRSSGNTIYF. CDR3 in DNA: TGTGCCAGCAGTTGGAGGAGCTCTGGAAACACCATATATTTT.

This sequence joins TRBV20-1 and TRBJ2-3; 14 bases are a match to TRBD2. The CDR3 extends over 14 amino acids. Germline CDR1 and CDR2: DFQATT and SNEGSKA (reference sequence). The V segment lost 3 bases and the J segment 4 bases; nucleotides outside the gene matches: 0. CDR3 sequence reads: CSARTSGGADTQYF. The CDR3 DNA sequence: TGCAGTGCTAGGACTAGCGGGGGGGCAGATACGCAGTATTTT.

The chain combines TRBV7-2 with TRBJ1-5; no definite D call. Germline CDR1 and CDR2: SGHTA and FQGNSA. The CDR3 totals 14 residues. Trimming took 3 bases from V and 5 from J, leaving 11 bases between them. Here the CDR3 reads CASSFWGSDQPQHF. The CDR3 bases are TGTGCCAGCAGCTTTTGGGGTAGTGATCAGCCCCAGCATTTT. Drawing the rest from reference TRBV7-2 and TRBJ1-5, the complete variable domain is GAGVSQSPSNKVTEKGKDVELRCDPISGHTALYWYRQSLGQGLEFLIYFQGNSAPDKSGLPSDRFSAERTGGSVSTLTIQRTQQEDSAVYLCASSFWGSDQPQHFGDGTRLSIL.

The rearrangement uses TRBV27 and TRBJ2-5, with D unclear. Looked up from germline, CDR1 is MNHEY and CDR2 is SMNVEV (reference sequence). The CDR3 totals 14 residues. Trimming removed 2 bases at V and 2 bases at J, with 9 bases between. CDR3 amino acids: CASSLLARQETQYF. CDR3 nucleotide sequence: TGTGCCAGCAGTTTACTGGCCCGACAAGAGACCCAGTACTTC.

This clonotype was counted a few times. The genes are TRBV20-1 and TRBJ2-1; D is possibly TRBD1 (6 bases). Trimming took off 5 bases at V and 7 bases at J, with 18 bases between the two ends. The CDR3 loop spans 14 amino acids. The germline V gene has CDR1 DFQATT and CDR2 SNEGSKA (reference sequence). As DNA, the CDR3 is TGCAGTGCTCCGGACAGCCACTTCGGGAATGAGCAGTTCTTC. Residues: CSAPDSHFGNEQFF.

This chain joins TRBV12-3 or TRBV12-4 and TRBJ2-7; TRBD1 matches 9 bases. V was pared by 5 bases and J by 0 bases, with 5 bases of the junction left unmatched. This CDR3 is built from 15 residues. The CDR3 spells CASSPRTGASYEQYF. CDR3 in DNA: TGTGCCAGCAGTCCCCGGACAGGGGCCTCCTACGAGCAGTACTTC.

This chain uses TRBV29-1 with TRBJ2-7; D might be TRBD1 (6 bases). This CDR3 has 13 residues. Trimming took off 3 bases at V and 6 bases at J, with 15 bases between the two ends. The germline gives CDR1 SQVTM, CDR2 ANQGSEA. CDR3 protein: CSVDDQQGREQYF. CDR3 bases: TGCAGCGTTGATGACCAACAGGGCCGCGAGCAGTACTTC.

The chain links TRBV29-1 to TRBJ2-5, with 7 bases lining up with TRBD1. Trimming took 7 bases from V and 1 from J; bases not matched to a gene: 3. This CDR3 is 12 amino acids long. In germline, CDR1 is SQVTM, CDR2 ANQGSEA. CDR3 DNA: TGCAGCGCCGACAGGGCCCAAGAGACCCAGTACTTC. Translation: CSADRAQETQYF.

The table lists this clonotype with a few counts. J is TRBJ1-2 and V is TRBV27; maybe TRBD1 (6 bases). V gave up 5 bases and J gave up 4 bases, with 14 bases separating them. CDR3 length: 14 residues. Germline V gene sequence: CDR1 MNHEY, CDR2 SMNVEV (reference sequence). In DNA, the CDR3 is TGTGCCAGCAGTCCACAGGGACGGACCTATGGCTACACCTTC. This codes for CASSPQGRTYGYTF.

This chain uses TRBV6-1 with TRBJ1-1; D ambiguous. Germline-derived CDR1 and CDR2 are MNHNS and SASEGT. This CDR3 spans 13 amino acids. Trimming took 7 bases from V and 0 from J, leaving 9 bases between them. CDR3: CASKVRMNTEAFF. The CDR3 region has the DNA TGTGCCAGCAAAGTCAGGATGAACACTGAAGCTTTCTTT.

Here the CDR3 DNA reads TGTGCCAGCAGCGGACGGGGACAGGGTCTCTACGAGCAGTACTTC. It is translated as CASSGRGQGLYEQYF. The chain uses TRBV7-8 and TRBJ2-7, with 9 bases fitting TRBD1. This CDR3 is 15 amino acids long. The germline CDR1 and CDR2 sequences are SGHVS and FQNEAQ. J gave up 3 bases and V 5 bases, and 8 bases lay outside the gene matches.